This T cell receptor beta chain was obtained from a study of beta chain features in type 1 diabetes. Study findings and constraints: For type 1 diabetes patients, VDJ junctions showed fewer insertions and more deletions.

Every bit of the isolated RNA underwent reverse transcription, so sequencing read expressed TCRB transcripts. The table came from immunoSEQ multiplex PCR; TCRdb's copy has only in-frame clones and leaves some out. The table records some 150,000 clones, 40% to 60% of them present only once. Notes on this clone: No antigen is known for it.

This CDR3 has 15 residues. V gave up 5 bases and J gave up 3 bases; unmatched junction bases: 8. Germline V CDR1 and CDR2: SEHNR, FQNEAQ (reference sequence). V gene TRBV7-9 combines with J gene TRBJ2-3; TRBD2 matches 7 bases. Sequenced: Tregs from blood. This sequence originates from a man aged 18 to 29 in good health. DNA for the CDR3: TGTGCCAGCAGCCTGTCGGGCGGGAGAACAGATACGCAGTATTTT. It specifies CASSLSGGRTDTQYF. Based on the CDR3 plus reference TRBV7-9 and TRBJ2-3, the full variable domain is DTGVSQNPRHKITKRGQNVTFRCDPISEHNRLYWYRQTLGQGPEFLTYFQNEAQLEKSRLLSDRFSAERPKGSFSTLEIQRTEQGDSAMYLCASSLSGGRTDTQYFGPGTRLTVL.